The 9 T cell receptor beta chains in this list originate from one sample, sequenced in a study of T cell responses to AZD1222 COVID-19 vaccine. TCRdb keeps only in-frame clones here, not all; method: immunoSEQ multiplex PCR. The table lists 110,000 to 150,000 clones, approximately 90% of them singletons. The sequencing used peripheral blood, collected on day 0 of AZD1222 vaccination. Receptors were obtained from an adult in good health.

There are a few counts of this clone. A read error may produce the germline difference seen at one junction end. The chain employs TRBV28 and TRBJ1-5; possible D gene TRBD1, 5 bases. The CDR3 has 12 amino acids. Germline values: CDR1 MDHEN, CDR2 SYDVKM. In DNA, the CDR3 is TGTGCCAGCAAATCAGGGAATCGGCCCCAGCATTTT. Residues: CASKSGNRPQHF.

This chain uses TRBV19 with TRBJ1-1; D remains unclear. Germline V lookup: CDR1 LNHDA, CDR2 SQIVND (reference sequence). Trimming shortened V by 3 bases and J by 2 bases, and 13 bases separated the two germline ends. CDR3 size: 15 residues. The CDR3 loop reads CASSMGNKGNTEAFF. The DNA for the CDR3 is TGTGCCAGTAGTATGGGGAATAAAGGAAACACTGAAGCTTTCTTT.

The chain has TRBV28 and TRBJ1-1; D is unclear. Germline CDR1 is MDHEN and CDR2 is SYDVKM. This CDR3 contains 15 residues. V was shortened by 2 bases and J by 6 bases, with 16 bases between the two germline ends. As DNA, the CDR3 is TGTGCCAGCAGTTTACCGTCACATCAGGCGGCTGAAGCTTTCTTT. Amino acid sequence: CASSLPSHQAAEAFF.

The chain employs TRBV13 and TRBJ1-6, with 7 positions matching TRBD1. The CDR3 has 14 residues. Germline loops: CDR1 PRHDT, CDR2 FYEKMQ (reference sequence). The V and J ends lost 5 bases and 12 bases, in that order; junction bases with no gene match: 10. For the CDR3, the DNA is TGTGCCAGCAGCCTACGGACAGGATGGAAACCCCTCCACTTT. Protein: CASSLRTGWKPLHF.

This rearrangement joins TRBV6-2 or TRBV6-3 to TRBJ2-6; a weak D match, TRBD1 (6 bases). CDR3 length equals 17 residues. Germline V gives CDR1 MNHEY, CDR2 SVGEGT. Trimming took off 5 bases at V and 5 bases at J, with 19 bases between the two ends. As DNA, the CDR3 is TGTGCCAGCAGTCCCCCCGGACAGTCAAGCAGGGCCAACGTCCTGACTTTC. This gives the protein CASSPPGQSSRANVLTF.

The rearrangement joins TRBV30 to TRBJ2-7; D not certain. The V end was cut by 2 bases, the J end by 3 bases, with 5 bases between. Germline CDR1 is GTSNPN and CDR2 is SVGIG (reference sequence). The CDR3 loop spans 11 amino acids. The CDR3 here is CAWSTGYEQYF. CDR3 bases: TGTGCCTGGAGTACGGGCTACGAGCAGTACTTC.

The rearrangement uses TRBV5-4 and TRBJ1-6; D gene uncertain. This CDR3 is built from 14 residues. Germline lookup yields CDR1 SGHNT and CDR2 YYREEE (reference sequence). V was shortened by 7 bases and J by 9 bases, with 17 bases between the two germline ends. In DNA, the CDR3 is TGTGCCAGCCGCCGGGAAGGGAGCGGTTCACCCCTCCACTTT. Encoded protein: CASRREGSGSPLHF.

This clone was seen more than once but under ten times. The J gene is TRBJ2-3, the V gene TRBV4-3; 7 bases fit TRBD1. With V trimmed by 5 bases and J by 2 bases, 10 bases remained unmatched. The CDR3 spans 16 residues. Germline loops: CDR1 LGHNA, CDR2 YSLEER. CDR3 amino acids: CASSAQGGDPTDTQYF. In DNA form, the CDR3 reads TGCGCCAGCAGCGCACAAGGGGGCGACCCCACAGATACGCAGTATTTT.

This chain connects TRBV10-2 to TRBJ2-4; 9 positions match TRBD1. Germline V gives CDR1 WSHSY, CDR2 SAAADI. J was trimmed by 5 bases and V by 6 bases; bases with no gene match: 5. The CDR3 is 14 residues long. The CDR3 spells CASSTTGGQNIQYF. CDR3 bases: TGCGCCAGCAGCACGACAGGGGGTCAAAACATTCAGTACTTC.